The present entry profiles one TCR beta chain with its context. Its antigen is unknown. The data derive from a study of T cell responses to AZD1222 COVID-19 vaccine. Assay: immunoSEQ multiplex PCR; the TCRdb copy retains only in-frame clones and omits some. This repertoire shows 60,000 to 85,000 clones, roughly 84% found once; its top ten account for around 18%. Study observations and caveats: Two doses of AZD1222 preceded a rise in Spike-specific TCR breadth and depth. No day 14 peak samples; only post-peak repertoires were characterized. In a largely white British group with more females than males, clonal diversity was possibly underestimated. With dominance at 160-218 and 743-854, vaccine-associated CD4 TCRs spanned spike.

The CDR3 spans 13 residues. Germline CDR1 and CDR2: SNHLY and FYNNEI. J gave up 4 bases and V 6 bases, and 3 bases lay outside the gene matches. The clonotype originates from an adult who received the AZD1222 COVID-19 vaccine. V and J are TRBV2 and TRBJ2-7; 10 bases map to TRBD1. Sequenced here: peripheral blood, sampled 28 days after the second AZD1222 dose. CDR3 amino acids: CASRGTGAYEQYF. CDR3 in DNA: TGTGCCAGCAGGGGGACAGGGGCGTACGAGCAGTACTTC.